These 9 T cell receptor beta chains originate from one sample sequenced in a study of lymphopenia after photon versus proton radiotherapy. The method was immunoSEQ multiplex PCR; TCRdb's version includes in-frame clones alone and lacks a portion of them. There are 39,000 or so clones in the sample; about 93% occur only once, and roughly 15% lies in the top ten. The specimen was peripheral blood, collected from a patient treated with photon-based radiotherapy. These receptors were collected from a man in his 60s with cholangiocarcinoma.

The table lists this clone with a few counts. The rearrangement joins TRBV10-3 to TRBJ2-7, with no clear D. V shed 6 bases and J shed 1 base, with 7 bases lying between them. This CDR3 has 12 amino acids. Germline CDR1 and CDR2: ENHRY and SYGVKD. The CDR3 DNA follows: TGTGCCATCAGGGCAGAGTCCTACGAGCAGTACTTC. As protein: CAIRAESYEQYF.

This chain uses TRBV7-9 with TRBJ2-1, with D unresolved. Germline CDR1 SEHNR, CDR2 FQNEAQ (reference sequence). This CDR3 is 14 amino acids long. The ends were cut back, 3 bases at V and 10 bases at J, with 16 bases in the middle. The CDR3 sequence: CASSFGPRVGEQFF. Written as DNA, the CDR3 is TGTGCCAGCAGCTTCGGTCCTAGGGTCGGGGAGCAGTTCTTC.

This chain links TRBV5-1 with TRBJ1-1; possibly TRBD1 for D (5 bases). Per the germline V gene, CDR1 is SGHRS and CDR2 is YFSETQ. The CDR3 extends over 15 amino acids. Trimming pared 5 bases from V and 13 bases from J, leaving 27 bases between. In DNA, the CDR3 is TGCGCCAGCAGATACCAAGCCGGGACGGGGGAAGATAGTTTCTTT. Residues: CASRYQAGTGEDSFF.

The rearrangement links TRBV5-4 to TRBJ1-5, with a possible D match to TRBD1 (6 bases). V lost 0 bases and J 7 bases, leaving 11 bases between the germline ends. Germline CDR1 and CDR2: SGHNT and YYREEE (reference sequence). This CDR3 contains 14 residues. The CDR3 bases are TGTGCCAGCAGCTTGGGTCCAGGGGACCAGCCCCAGCATTTT. Protein: CASSLGPGDQPQHF.

The chain links TRBV11-3 to TRBJ2-7; tentatively, D is TRBD2 (5 bases). The germline V and J ends were trimmed by 1 base and 5 bases, with 15 bases remaining between them. The CDR3 runs to 15 residues. Germline loops: CDR1 SGHNT, CDR2 YENEEA. As DNA, the CDR3 is TGTGCCAGCAGCTTAGGGCCGGGGTCTAGCCACGAGCAGTACTTC. This codes for CASSLGPGSSHEQYF.

The V call is TRBV6-5, the J call TRBJ2-2; D tentatively fits TRBD1 or TRBD2 (5 bases each). V lost 5 bases and J 0 bases, leaving 10 bases between the germline ends. This CDR3 region has 15 residues. The V gene's germline CDR1 is MNHEY and CDR2 SVGAGI. The CDR3 DNA reads TGTGCCAGCAGTCTACTGGGGGCGAACACCGGGGAGCTGTTTTTT. Translation: CASSLLGANTGELFF.

This chain links TRBV27 with TRBJ2-1, with 8 bases matching TRBD2. The CDR3 contains 14 residues. Trimming at V came to 8 bases and at J to 1 base, leaving 4 bases not matched to a gene. Germline V gene lookup returns CDR1 MNHEY and CDR2 SMNVEV (reference sequence). This chain's CDR3 is CASRLALSYNEQFF. Here the CDR3 DNA reads TGTGCCAGCCGACTAGCGTTGTCCTACAATGAGCAGTTCTTC.

The V gene is TRBV29-1, the J gene TRBJ2-1, with D uncertain. V lost 0 bases and J 0 bases, leaving 9 bases between the germline ends. The CDR3 consists of 15 residues. Germline lookup yields CDR1 SQVTM and CDR2 ANQGSEA. CDR3 DNA: TGCAGCGTTGAAGAGGCGGTCAGCTCCTACAATGAGCAGTTCTTC. It codes for CSVEEAVSSYNEQFF.

V gene TRBV28 combines with J gene TRBJ2-1; 10 nucleotides line up with TRBD1. Germline trimming cut 3 bases from V and 4 bases from J; bases unmatched to any gene: 6. The CDR3 is 16 amino acids. Germline CDR1 and CDR2: MDHEN and SYDVKM. The CDR3 spells CASSFLDRGDYNEQFF. CDR3 sequence (DNA): TGTGCCAGCAGTTTTTTGGACAGGGGGGATTACAATGAGCAGTTCTTC. Full variable domain (missing parts from reference TRBV28 and TRBJ2-1): DVKVTQSSRYLVKRTGEKVFLECVQDMDHENMFWYRQDPGLGLRLIYFSYDVKMKEKGDIPEGYSVSREKKERFSLILESASTNQTSMYLCASSFLDRGDYNEQFFGPGTRLTVL.